This T cell receptor (beta chain) derives from a study of memory CD4+ T cells and cytomegalovirus serostatus. Sequencing used immunoSEQ multiplex PCR; TCRdb keeps in-frame clones, though not all of them. In the table there are about 44,000 clones, 79% of which are singletons. Trimming took off 5 bases at V and 1 base at J, with 8 bases between the two ends. CDR1 and CDR2 (germline): SGHAT, FQDESV (reference sequence). The CDR3 consists of 13 residues. The sort gate was single viable CD3+CD4+CD8-CD45RO+ cells for memory CD4+ T cells. The sequence was collected from an adult in good health and CMV-seronegative. Material: memory CD4+ T cells from blood. This sequence joins TRBV11-1 and TRBJ1-1; TRBD1 is a possible D gene (6 bases). The CDR3 sequence: CASSRQANTEAFF. The DNA of the CDR3 is TGTGCCAGCAGCAGACAGGCGAACACTGAAGCTTTCTTT. Drawing the rest from reference TRBV11-1 and TRBJ1-1, the complete variable domain is EAEVAQSPRYKITEKSQAVAFWCDPISGHATLYWYRQILGQGPELLVQFQDESVVDDSQLPKDRFSAERLKGVDSTLKIQPAELGDSAMYLCASSRQANTEAFFGQGTRLTVV.